The 18 T cell receptor beta chains below all came from one sample that was sequenced in a study of human T cells and chemical hapten exposure. Noted time point: patch test 2, 6 weeks after DPC sensitization. Treatment meaning: therapeutic diphenylcyclopropenone sensitization with weekly scalp DPC. TCRdb reprocessed the RACE reads via MiXCR and lists one record per CDR3 protein. In the table there are about 40,000 distinct CDR3 sequences, around 3% of which are singletons. This material consisted of whole blood, taken in connection with sensitization to the hapten diphenylcyclopropenone (DPC). The receptors were gathered from a middle-aged man with alopecia areata. Some clones in this sample may be carry-over from other donors' samples.

There are many counts of this clonotype. The chain has TRBV25-1 and TRBJ1-5; D perhaps matches TRBD1 (5 bases). The CDR3 runs 15 residues. Trimming removed 2 bases from V and 6 bases from J, with 14 bases in between. Per the germline V gene, CDR1 is MGHDK and CDR2 is SYGVNS. CDR3 coding DNA: TGTGCCAGCAGTGAAGTCAGCAGGGTTGGTCAGCCCCAGCATTTT. Protein sequence: CASSEVSRVGQPQHF. The full variable domain, in which reference TRBV25-1 and TRBJ1-5 provide the parts outside the CDR3, is EADIYQTPRYLVIGTGKKITLECSQTMGHDKMYWYQQDPGMELHLIHYSYGVNSTEKGDLSSESTVSRIRTEHFPLTLESARPSHTSQYLCASSEVSRVGQPQHFGDGTRLSIL.

This clonotype was counted many times. The gene calls are TRBV6-5 and TRBJ1-3; 7 nucleotides match TRBD1. This CDR3 region has 15 residues. In germline, CDR1 is MNHEY, CDR2 SVGAGI. The V segment lost 6 bases and the J segment 0 bases; nucleotides outside the gene matches: 5. The chain's CDR3 is CASSSNRGSGNTIYF. The CDR3 coding sequence is TGTGCCAGCAGCTCAAACAGGGGCTCTGGAAACACCATATATTTT.

This clonotype was counted at least ten times. The chain carries TRBV7-9 and TRBJ2-1; 7 bases match TRBD1. With 4 bases clipped from V and 4 bases from J, the junction kept 1 base outside the gene matches. The CDR3 consists of 13 residues. Germline CDR1 SEHNR, CDR2 FQNEAQ (reference sequence). The CDR3 loop reads CASSSGQYNEQFF. Here the CDR3 DNA reads TGTGCCAGCAGCTCGGGACAGTACAATGAGCAGTTCTTC.

Relative to its sample, this clonotype is medium-sized. V is TRBV4-3 and J is TRBJ2-4; no clear D gene. The V end was cut by 0 bases, the J end by 8 bases, with 14 bases between. The CDR3 contains 15 residues. Germline V lookup: CDR1 LGHNA, CDR2 YSLEER. The CDR3 sequence: CASSQDGSVSHIQYF. DNA of the CDR3: TGCGCCAGCAGCCAAGATGGATCAGTTTCGCACATTCAGTACTTC.

This clonotype was seen ten or more times. This chain uses TRBV6-2 or TRBV6-3 with TRBJ1-1; TRBD1 is a possible D gene (5 bases). Deletions cut 2 bases from V and 9 bases from J, with 10 bases between. The CDR3 extends over 12 amino acids. Germline CDR1 reads MNHEY; CDR2 reads SVGEGT. CDR3 DNA: TGTGCCAGCAGTTACACAAAGGGGAAAGCTTTCTTT. Residues: CASSYTKGKAFF.

Many counts were recorded for this clonotype. The CDR3 region is CASSPTGGRGYTF. The CDR3 nucleotides are TGTGCCAGCAGCCCCACTGGGGGGCGAGGCTACACCTTC. V usage is TRBV7-6 and J usage is TRBJ1-2; a possible D gene is TRBD1 (6 bases). V lost 5 bases and J 8 bases, leaving 15 bases between the germline ends. Germline CDR1 reads SGHVS; CDR2 reads FNYEAQ. The CDR3 contains 13 residues.

This clonotype was detected many times. The rearrangement uses TRBV15 and TRBJ2-1; no firm D call. V lost 1 base and J 3 bases, leaving 4 bases between the germline ends. This CDR3 comprises 13 residues. CDR1 and CDR2 (germline): LNHNV, YYDKDF (reference sequence). The CDR3 DNA sequence: TGTGCCACCAGCAGAGGCGGCTACAATGAGCAGTTCTTC. It yields the protein CATSRGGYNEQFF. Drawing the rest from reference TRBV15 and TRBJ2-1, the complete variable domain is DAMVIQNPRYQVTQFGKPVTLSCSQTLNHNVMYWYQQKSSQAPKLLFHYYDKDFNNEADTPDNFQSRRPNTSFCFLDIRSPGLGDTAMYLCATSRGGYNEQFFGPGTRLTVL.

The J gene is TRBJ2-1, the V gene TRBV12-3 or TRBV12-4, with D tentatively TRBD1 (6 bases). V lost 6 bases and J 6 bases, leaving 21 bases between the germline ends. CDR3 length equals 16 residues. Here the CDR3 reads CASSSAGQGPGNEQFF. CDR3 sequence (DNA): TGTGCCAGCAGCTCGGCCGGCCAGGGGCCAGGCAATGAGCAGTTCTTC.

This clonotype has ten or more counts. This chain joins TRBV3-1 and TRBJ2-6, with D tentatively TRBD2 (5 bases). Trimming took 0 bases from V and 1 from J, leaving 7 bases between them. The CDR3 is made up of 16 amino acids. CDR1 and CDR2 (germline): LGHDT, YNNKEL (reference sequence). CDR3 sequence reads: CASSQDPGSGANVLTF. In DNA form, the CDR3 reads TGTGCCAGCAGCCAAGATCCGGGGTCTGGGGCCAACGTCCTGACTTTC.

This clonotype was observed many times. The V call is TRBV20-1, the J call TRBJ2-1; perhaps TRBD1 as D (5 bases). Germline CDR1 and CDR2: DFQATT and SNEGSKA (reference sequence). CDR3 length: 13 residues. The V gene lost 2 bases and the J gene lost 5 bases, with 10 bases spanning the gap. CDR3 DNA: TGCAGTGCTAGAAGTGACAGACACAATGAGCAGTTCTTC. Its protein product is CSARSDRHNEQFF.

The V gene is TRBV7-9, the J gene TRBJ2-1; TRBD1 matches 7 bases. The germline CDR1 and CDR2 sequences are SEHNR and FQNEAQ (reference sequence). The CDR3 has 15 residues. J lost 7 bases, V lost 5 bases, and 11 bases had no gene match. The CDR3 protein is CASSGHRGFGNEQFF. In DNA form, the CDR3 reads TGTGCCAGCAGCGGTCACAGGGGTTTTGGGAATGAGCAGTTCTTC.

This clonotype was observed at least ten times. This chain joins TRBV24-1 and TRBJ2-1; the match to TRBD2 covers 9 bases. Per the germline V gene, CDR1 is KGHDR and CDR2 is SFDVKD. Unmatched junction bases numbered 12, after V lost 6 bases and J lost 7 bases. The CDR3 runs to 16 residues. This CDR3 reads CATSSAPSGTQNEQFF. CDR3 in DNA: TGTGCCACCAGTTCAGCGCCTAGCGGGACCCAGAATGAGCAGTTCTTC.

In its sample, this clonotype was seen many times. This rearrangement joins TRBV7-9 to TRBJ1-1; D remains unclear. Trimming cost V 4 bases and J 8 bases, with 8 bases left between them. The CDR3 consists of 11 residues. CDR1 SEHNR and CDR2 FQNEAQ come from the germline V gene (reference sequence). The CDR3 coding sequence is TGTGCCAGCAGCTCGACTGCAGAAGCTTTCTTT. This gives the protein CASSSTAEAFF.

This clonotype was detected a few times. The chain joins TRBV15 to TRBJ2-3; 7 nucleotides line up with TRBD1. J gave up 4 bases and V 0 bases, and 4 bases lay outside the gene matches. The CDR3 covers 15 residues. Germline V gene lookup returns CDR1 LNHNV and CDR2 YYDKDF (reference sequence). This CDR3 reads CATSRDQGGADTQYF. CDR3 bases: TGTGCCACCAGCAGAGATCAAGGGGGCGCAGATACGCAGTATTTT.

The chain has TRBV6-1 and TRBJ2-7; weak D call: TRBD1 (5 bases). Trimming removed 4 bases at V and 2 bases at J, with 18 bases between. CDR1 and CDR2 (germline): MNHNS, SASEGT. The CDR3 runs 16 residues. DNA of the CDR3: TGTGCCAGCAGTGCCCCGCAGACAGTCTCCGCCTACGAGCAGTACTTC. It codes for CASSAPQTVSAYEQYF.

This clonotype has more than one count but fewer than ten. The chain recombines TRBV15 with TRBJ1-5; the D gene is possibly TRBD1 (5 bases). Trimming took 1 base from V and 2 from J, leaving 15 bases between them. The germline gives CDR1 LNHNV, CDR2 YYDKDF (reference sequence). The CDR3 is 17 residues long. CDR3: CATSRVSGVRGNQPQHF. CDR3 bases: TGTGCCACCAGCAGAGTTTCGGGGGTACGGGGCAATCAGCCCCAGCATTTT.

This clonotype was seen at least ten times. J is TRBJ1-1 and V is TRBV7-8; no clear D gene. CDR1 and CDR2 from the germline V gene are SGHVS and FQNEAQ. V was clipped by 6 bases and J by 4 bases, with 15 bases between them. The CDR3 contains 14 residues. This CDR3 reads CASRLGGSPTEAFF. CDR3 nucleotide sequence: TGTGCCAGCAGACTCGGTGGTTCTCCCACTGAAGCTTTCTTT.

This clonotype was recorded a few times. Here the CDR3 DNA reads TGTGCCAGCAGTCCCATTAGCGGGAACTACAATGAGCAGTTCTTC. Encoded protein: CASSPISGNYNEQFF. The chain employs TRBV12-3 or TRBV12-4 and TRBJ2-1; 8 bases align to TRBD2. Losses at the gene ends were 5 bases for V and 3 bases for J; bases not matched to a gene: 6. The CDR3 runs 15 residues.